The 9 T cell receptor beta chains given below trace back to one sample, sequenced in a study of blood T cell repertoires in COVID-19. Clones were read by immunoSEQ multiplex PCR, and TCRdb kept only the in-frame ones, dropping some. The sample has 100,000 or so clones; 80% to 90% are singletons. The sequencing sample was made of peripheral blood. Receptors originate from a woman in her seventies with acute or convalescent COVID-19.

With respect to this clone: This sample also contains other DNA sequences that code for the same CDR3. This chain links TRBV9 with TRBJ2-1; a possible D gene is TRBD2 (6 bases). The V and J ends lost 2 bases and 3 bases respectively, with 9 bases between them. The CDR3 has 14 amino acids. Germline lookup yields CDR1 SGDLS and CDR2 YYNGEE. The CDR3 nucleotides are TGTGCCAGCAGCGTGGGGGGACTCTACAATGAGCAGTTCTTC. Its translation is CASSVGGLYNEQFF.

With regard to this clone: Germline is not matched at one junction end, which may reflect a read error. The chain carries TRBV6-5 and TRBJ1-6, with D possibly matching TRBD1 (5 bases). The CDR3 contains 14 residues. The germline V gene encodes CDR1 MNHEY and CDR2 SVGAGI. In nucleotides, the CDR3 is TGTGCCAGCAGTGACTCGGAAGACAGTTCACCCCTCCACTTT. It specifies CASSDSEDSSPLHF.

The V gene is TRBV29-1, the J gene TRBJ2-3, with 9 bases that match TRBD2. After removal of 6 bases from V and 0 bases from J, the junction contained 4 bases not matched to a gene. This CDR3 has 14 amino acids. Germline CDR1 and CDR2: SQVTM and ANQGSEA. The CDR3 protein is CSVPTSGSTDTQYF. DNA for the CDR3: TGCAGCGTCCCGACTAGCGGTAGCACAGATACGCAGTATTTT.

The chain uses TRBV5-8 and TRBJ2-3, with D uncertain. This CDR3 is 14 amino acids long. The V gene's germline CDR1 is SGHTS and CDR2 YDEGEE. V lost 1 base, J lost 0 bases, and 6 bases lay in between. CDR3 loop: CASSLLLSTDTQYF. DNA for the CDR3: TGTGCCAGCAGCTTGCTTCTGAGCACAGATACGCAGTATTTT. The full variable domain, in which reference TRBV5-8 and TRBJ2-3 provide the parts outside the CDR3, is EAGVTQSPTHLIKTRGQQATLRCSPISGHTSVYWYQQALGLGLQFLLWYDEGEERNRGNFPPRFSGRQFPNYSSELNVNALELEDSALYLCASSLLLSTDTQYFGPGTRLTVL.

CDR3 residues: CASSVTGGWTEAFF. The DNA for the CDR3 is TGTGCCAGCAGCGTAACAGGGGGGTGGACTGAAGCTTTCTTT. V usage is TRBV7-2 and J usage is TRBJ1-1; TRBD1 agrees at 8 bases. The CDR3 is made up of 14 amino acids. Trimming at V came to 5 bases and at J to 5 bases, leaving 7 bases not matched to a gene. CDR1 SGHTA and CDR2 FQGNSA come from the germline V gene.

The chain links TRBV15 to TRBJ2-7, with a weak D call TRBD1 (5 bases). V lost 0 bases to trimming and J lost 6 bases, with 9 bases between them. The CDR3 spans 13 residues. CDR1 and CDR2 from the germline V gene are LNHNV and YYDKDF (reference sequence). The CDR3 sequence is CATSRELRVEQYF. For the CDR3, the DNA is TGTGCCACCAGCAGAGAACTCAGGGTCGAGCAGTACTTC.

The CDR3 loop is CASSTRGGASTDTQYF. CDR3 in DNA: TGTGCCAGCAGCACCCGGGGGGGAGCTAGCACAGATACGCAGTATTTT. The chain combines TRBV5-4 with TRBJ2-3; 8 nucleotides match TRBD2. Germline CDR1 is SGHNT and CDR2 is YYREEE (reference sequence). Germline trimming cut 4 bases from V and 0 bases from J; bases unmatched to any gene: 7. This CDR3 has 16 amino acids.

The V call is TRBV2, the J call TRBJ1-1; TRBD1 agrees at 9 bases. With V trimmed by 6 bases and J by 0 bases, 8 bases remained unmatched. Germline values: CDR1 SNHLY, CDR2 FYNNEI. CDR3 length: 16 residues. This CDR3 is CASSPEQGAMNTEAFF. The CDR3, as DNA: TGTGCCAGCAGCCCTGAACAGGGGGCGATGAACACTGAAGCTTTCTTT.

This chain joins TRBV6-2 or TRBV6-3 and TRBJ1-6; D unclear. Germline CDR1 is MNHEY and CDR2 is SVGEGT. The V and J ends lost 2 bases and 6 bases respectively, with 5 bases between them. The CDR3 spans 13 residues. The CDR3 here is CASSYQSNSPLHF. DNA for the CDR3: TGTGCCAGCAGTTACCAGTCTAATTCACCCCTCCACTTT.